This T cell receptor (beta chain) comes out of a study of blood T cells in healthy people across ages. Study conclusions and caveats: Significant beta diversity loss was already apparent by age approximately 40, declining roughly linearly.

The V end was cut by 6 bases, the J end by 7 bases, with 18 bases between. Germline loops: CDR1 MNHNY, CDR2 SVGAGI (reference sequence). This CDR3 comprises 14 residues. The people who gave samples were healthy Caucasians from Russia, aged about 6 to 95. As to this clonotype: Its antigen is still unknown.

Then a second PCR, running about 6 to 12 cycles, was carried out with a sample-barcoded 5' primer and a J-beta primer mix. The authors tagged each cDNA molecule using a template-switch adaptor with 12 random nucleotides. Each CDR3 protein gets one entry after TCRdb re-called the 5' RACE reads with MiXCR. The sample has some 290,000 distinct CDR3 sequences; around 27% are singletons. The chain joins TRBV6-6 to TRBJ1-2; perhaps TRBD1 as D (5 bases). The receptor comes from a woman aged 65 to 85 in good health. The specimen sequenced was blood. In nucleotides, the CDR3 is TGTGCCAGCAGGACCGAGACAGATTCAAGTGGCTACACCTTC. Residues: CASRTETDSSGYTF.